The TCR beta chain under discussion was sequenced for a study of T cells in tumors after PD-1 blockade. Measured with immunoSEQ multiplex PCR; TCRdb has only the in-frame clones, and not every one. In the table there are over 5,000 clones, 65% to 80% of which are singletons. The sample in question was tumor tissue, obtained before anti-PD-1 treatment. The receptor was derived from a human donor with basal cell carcinoma.

The CDR3 DNA reads TGCGCCAGCAGTGGCCGGACAGACAGCTCCTACGAGCAGTACTTC. Amino acids: CASSGRTDSSYEQYF. This chain links TRBV10-2 with TRBJ2-7, with D possibly TRBD1 on 6 matching bases. V lost 4 bases and J 0 bases, leaving 13 bases between the germline ends. The CDR3 has 15 residues. Germline-derived CDR1 and CDR2 are WSHSY and SAAADI.